One sample yielded the 9 T cell receptor beta chains listed below, sequenced in a study of shared clonotypes between healthy human individuals. Clones were read by immunoSEQ multiplex PCR, and TCRdb kept only the in-frame ones, dropping some. The table shows over a million clones, with roughly 96% occurring only once. The source material was naive CD4+ T cells sorted from blood. The subset here: CD45RA+ positively selected. The receptors stem from a young man in good health.

This rearrangement joins TRBV2 to TRBJ1-2, with 8 bases aligning to TRBD1. V trimming: 4 bases; J trimming: 4 bases; junction bases outside the gene matches: 8. This CDR3 is built from 15 residues. CDR1 SNHLY and CDR2 FYNNEI come from the germline V gene. CDR3: CASSGSGQGLYGYTF. The CDR3 coding sequence is TGTGCCAGCAGTGGTTCCGGACAGGGCCTCTATGGCTACACCTTC.

J is TRBJ2-5 and V is TRBV5-1; no definite D call. Germline V gives CDR1 SGHRS, CDR2 YFSETQ. With 4 bases removed from V and 2 bases from J, the gap between germline ends came to 15 bases. CDR3 length: 15 amino acids. The CDR3 region is CASSPRTHSQETQYF. Here the CDR3 DNA reads TGCGCCAGCAGCCCCCGGACCCATAGTCAAGAGACCCAGTACTTC.

This chain links TRBV5-5 with TRBJ2-7; D perhaps matches TRBD1 (6 bases). This CDR3 region has 14 residues. The germline V gene has CDR1 SGHKS and CDR2 YYEKEE (reference sequence). V lost 4 bases to trimming and J lost 5 bases, with 16 bases between them. CDR3 in amino acids: CASSRDTLYDEQYF. DNA for the CDR3: TGTGCCAGCAGCCGGGACACTTTGTACGACGAGCAGTACTTC.

V gene TRBV7-9 combines with J gene TRBJ1-4, with D perhaps TRBD1 (5 bases). The V gene's germline CDR1 is SEHNR and CDR2 FQNEAQ (reference sequence). The V end was cut by 1 base, the J end by 5 bases, with 17 bases between. The CDR3 totals 17 residues. In DNA form, the CDR3 reads TGTGCCAGCAGCTTAGGCCCCGTCGGGGGGAGGAATGAAAAACTGTTTTTT. It specifies CASSLGPVGGRNEKLFF.

V gene TRBV25-1 combines with J gene TRBJ2-1; D is unclear. Between the trimmed V and J ends, which lost 4 bases and 5 bases, there was a span of 6 bases. The CDR3 is made up of 12 amino acids. Per germline, CDR1 MGHDK and CDR2 SYGVNS. CDR3 nucleotides: TGTGCCAGCAGTGGGGAACACAATGAGCAGTTCTTC. As protein: CASSGEHNEQFF. The complete variable domain, with remaining parts taken from reference TRBV25-1 and TRBJ2-1, reads EADIYQTPRYLVIGTGKKITLECSQTMGHDKMYWYQQDPGMELHLIHYSYGVNSTEKGDLSSESTVSRIRTEHFPLTLESARPSHTSQYLCASSGEHNEQFFGPGTRLTVL.

The chain has TRBV4-2 and TRBJ2-2, with D unclear. There are 16 residues in the CDR3. Germline values: CDR1 LGHNA, CDR2 YNFKEQ. Deletions cut 0 bases from V and 1 base from J, with 9 bases between. CDR3 amino acids: CASSQDLPLNTGELFF. The CDR3 nucleotides are TGTGCCAGCAGCCAAGACCTCCCTCTGAACACCGGGGAGCTGTTTTTT.

The chain employs TRBV6-6 and TRBJ2-2; tentatively, D is TRBD1 or TRBD2 (5 bases each). The V end was cut by 2 bases, the J end by 6 bases, with 16 bases between. The germline V gene has CDR1 MNHNY and CDR2 SVGAGI (reference sequence). CDR3 length: 16 amino acids. In DNA, the CDR3 is TGTGCCAGCAGTTACACCTCTGGGACGTTCCCCGGGGAGCTGTTTTTT. Protein product: CASSYTSGTFPGELFF.

V usage is TRBV11-2 and J usage is TRBJ2-1, with a weak D call TRBD1 (6 bases). The germline gives CDR1 SGHAT, CDR2 FQNNGV. V dropped 5 bases and J dropped 8 bases, with 10 bases sitting between them. The CDR3 totals 12 residues. The CDR3 is CASSLQGHEQFF. In DNA form, the CDR3 reads TGTGCCAGCAGCCTTCAGGGGCATGAGCAGTTCTTC.

CDR3 sequence reads: CASSENGSDTGELFF. The CDR3 DNA sequence: TGTGCCAGCAGTGAAAATGGATCCGACACCGGGGAGCTGTTTTTT. The genes are TRBV2 and TRBJ2-2; D is unclear. Trimming pared 2 bases from V and 3 bases from J, leaving 10 bases between. CDR1 and CDR2 (germline): SNHLY, FYNNEI. The CDR3 length is 15 residues. The full variable domain, with the rest looked up from reference TRBV2 and TRBJ2-2, is EPEVTQTPSHQVTQMGQEVILRCVPISNHLYFYWYRQILGQKVEFLVSFYNNEISEKSEIFDDQFSVERPDGSNFTLKIRSTKLEDSAMYFCASSENGSDTGELFFGEGSRLTVL.